The T cell receptor (beta chain) under discussion was sequenced for a study of blood T cell repertoires in COVID-19. As for the study in general: Spain, Italy and the United States supplied samples that represented acute and convalescent COVID-19. PBMCs, B-cell-depleted T cells, or T cells were the source of the cDNA or gDNA that made up the material.

Authors' data handling: Amplification of reference gene primers was used by the study to estimate nucleated cell counts. Profiled with immunoSEQ multiplex PCR; TCRdb holds only in-frame clones, not every one. The DNA was the basis for D and trimming; V, J and clone size are from that table. The table records about 210,000 clones, more than 75% of them present only once. Germline values: CDR1 KGHSH, CDR2 LQKENI. The CDR3 is made up of 12 amino acids. With 8 bases removed from V and 2 bases from J, the gap between germline ends came to 9 bases. What was sequenced was peripheral blood. The chain carries TRBV18 and TRBJ2-5, with a tentative D call TRBD2 (5 bases). This receptor was identified in a man in his 60s who had recovered from COVID-19. The CDR3 DNA reads TGTGCCAGCCAACTAGAGCAAGAGACCCAGTACTTC. It yields the protein CASQLEQETQYF.